This T cell receptor beta chain was observed in a study of regulatory T cells in long-lasting Graves disease. General study points: Compared with new cases, persistent Graves' patients showed reduced TCR diversity. More public clonotypes were shared by persistent patients (around 2,800) than by new patients (under 1,000).

Looked up from germline, CDR1 is DFQATT and CDR2 is SNEGSKA (reference sequence). After removal of 6 bases from V and 6 bases from J, the junction contained 8 bases not matched to a gene. The CDR3 contains 14 residues. This clonotype has a count of ten or more. The antigen is not known. Construction of the TCR beta libraries employed iRepertoire HTBI primers in conjunction with Arm-PCR of CDR3 regions. Each CDR3 protein is one row after TCRdb ran MiXCR on the multiplex PCR reads. The table shows about 450,000 distinct CDR3 sequences, with around 15% occurring only once. Time point in this sample: newly diagnosed GD, antithyroid drugs for less than 3 months. Making the TCR library involved RNA that had been extracted from PBMCs. This sample also appeared in a second study, on T cells in Graves' hyperthyroidism and ophthalmopathy.

This material consisted of peripheral blood mononuclear cells (PBMCs), taken at new diagnosis, from a patient treated with antithyroid drugs. V is TRBV20-1 and J is TRBJ1-4; 9 bases align to TRBD1. The clonotype was recovered from a woman in her 50s with Graves disease. The CDR3 nucleotides read TGCAGTGCCCTTACGGACAGGGGCCATGAAAAACTGTTTTTT. Translation gives CSALTDRGHEKLFF.